This TCR beta chain was observed in a study of shared clonotypes between healthy human individuals. The V and J ends lost 2 bases and 2 bases, in that order; junction bases with no gene match: 9. From germline, CDR1 is MDHEN and CDR2 SYDVKM. The CDR3 extends over 19 amino acids. Concerning this clone: Antigen: not known.

Clones were sequenced by immunoSEQ multiplex PCR, and TCRdb holds only the in-frame ones, with some missing. The sample has about 680,000 clones; 92% are singletons. Study-level results: Clonotypes shared by all four donors outscored non-shared clonotypes in generation probability.

Naive CD8 cells were CD45RO-negative, positively selected for CCR7, excluding terminally differentiated effector memory CD45RA+ cells. Donors included only healthy HIV-negative adults lacking recent acute infections or vaccinations. The sequenced sample was naive CD8+ T cells sorted from blood. This sequence originates from a man aged 25-45 years in good health. The rearrangement uses TRBV28 and TRBJ2-3, with TRBD2 matching 14 bases. In DNA form, the CDR3 reads TGTGCCAGCAGTTTAGGGGGACTAGCGGGAGATCGATACACAGATACGCAGTATTTT. Protein product: CASSLGGLAGDRYTDTQYF.